Reported below is one TCR beta chain. This clonotype was seen many times. It has no known antigen specificity. The record has no base qualities; no much larger clone is one base away. The data were taken from a study of Graves' ophthalmopathy and Graves' hyperthyroidism listed by TCRdb under 2018. Background on the whole study: Peripheral blood samples were taken at the time of initial diagnosis, before any treatment was given. In over 5 hyperthyroidism patients, the T-cell repertoire of thyroid tissue was compared with the T-cell repertoire of blood. In total, some 140 blood samples were TCR-sequenced: approximately 42 ophthalmopathy, some 72 hyperthyroidism and some 17 hyperthyroidism-to-ophthalmopathy patients. Following sample collection, hyperthyroidism patients were given methimazole at a starting dose of 30 mg daily, and ophthalmopathy patients were given high-dose intravenous methylprednisolone. An independent validation cohort comprised roughly 20 hyperthyroidism patients and over 15 patients who later progressed from hyperthyroidism to ophthalmopathy. To explore V-J signatures that distinguish ophthalmopathy from hyperthyroidism, a discovery set of roughly 98 patients was enrolled, made up of around 40 with ophthalmopathy and around 57 with stable hyperthyroidism. The study used TCR beta repertoire signatures to distinguish Graves' ophthalmopathy from Graves' hyperthyroidism and to predict progression to ophthalmopathy.

V lost 7 bases and J lost 4 bases, and the count of bases not matched to a germline gene is 6. Per the germline V gene, MGHDK is the CDR1 and SYGVNS is the CDR2. From its cysteine to its phenylalanine, the CDR3 spans 13 amino acids. Of all the DNA, just the CDR3 is kept, 39 bases in frame from base 1. Summary of the overall study and its limitations: Sample size was not statistically predetermined, and group allocation was not concealed from the investigators. The 13-signature model separated ophthalmopathy from stable hyperthyroidism with approximately 90% sensitivity and 81.08% specificity in cross-validation, and 80%/75% in the test set. Most of the expanded thyroid clonotypes with a frequency above 0.001 were also detected in blood, and it was suggested that the thyroid immune response may be reflected by blood repertoires. In validation, the model predicted ophthalmopathy progression with more than 70% sensitivity and approximately 78% specificity; some 13 predicted patients were CT-confirmed with GO in a median of approximately 6.2 months.

For repertoire sequencing, TCR beta CDR3 regions were amplified from RNA transcripts. A first-round RT-PCR used HTBI primers with the Qiagen OneStep RT-PCR kit, followed by a second-round multiplex PCR, size selection and purification. Libraries were sequenced paired-end with 100 bp reads on an Illumina HiSeq2000. The published analysis was carried out like this. SOAPnuke was used to process the reads, removing any read that contained adapters or uncalled bases, had a mean Phred below 15, or lacked an exact match to the constant primer or identifier. COPE v1.2.5 was used to merge the high-quality paired reads. Unique nucleotide sequences were defined as clonotypes and aligned to IMGT TRB V, D and J references using MiTCR v1.1. Only V-J combinations with frequency above 0.0001 were analysed, covering 99% to 99.2% of repertoires. For each V-J combination, a TCR clonal expansion and chaos score was defined as the ratio of F50 clonal expansion to chaos observed in the TCRdist matrix. Welch's t-statistics and random forest were used to narrow the features down to approximately twelve V-J combinations, which were then fed into a naive Bayes classifier. Thyroid-blood repertoire similarity was quantified with the Morisita-Horn index. TCRdb trimmed public reads at Q25 via fastp, called clones via MiXCR and kept in-frame beta chains. A single entry per CDR3 protein holds the most common genes and DNA from its merged rows. The V and J calls here are based on TCRdb, not the publication. Counted in this sample were 660,000 or so distinct CDR3 sequences; approximately 39% of them appeared once. Roughly 3% of the sample is taken by the ten largest.

Ophthalmopathy patients were characterized by moderately to severely active disease, a Clinical Activity Score of at least 3, a NOSPECS grade of at least 4, and a disease duration under 3 months. Patients with other autoimmune diseases, uncontrolled infections, pregnancy or lactation were excluded from the study. Clinical symptoms, serum thyroxine, TRAb, thyroid ultrasound and orbital computed tomography were used for diagnosis. PBMCs were isolated from 10 ml of fresh peripheral blood by Ficoll-Paque density gradient centrifugation. Trizol reagent was used to extract the total RNA, and its quality was then checked on an Agilent 2100 Bioanalyzer.

The source material was peripheral blood. This chain is built from TRBV25-1 and TRBJ2-7; TRBD1 agrees with 8 junctional bases. The sequence was obtained from an adult man with Graves' ophthalmopathy. The CDR3 region: CASNTGTGYEQYF. The nucleotide sequence reads TGTGCCAGCAATACCGGGACAGGTTACGAGCAGTACTTC.